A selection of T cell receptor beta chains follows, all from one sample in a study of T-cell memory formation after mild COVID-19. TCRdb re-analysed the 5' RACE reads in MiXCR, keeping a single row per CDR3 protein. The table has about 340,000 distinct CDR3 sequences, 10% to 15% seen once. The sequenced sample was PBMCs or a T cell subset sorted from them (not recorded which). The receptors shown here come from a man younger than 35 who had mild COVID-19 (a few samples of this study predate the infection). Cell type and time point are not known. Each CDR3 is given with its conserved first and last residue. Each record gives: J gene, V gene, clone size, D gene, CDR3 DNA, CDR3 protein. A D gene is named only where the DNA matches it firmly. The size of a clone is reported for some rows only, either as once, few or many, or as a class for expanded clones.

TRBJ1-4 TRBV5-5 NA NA TGTGCCAGCAGCCGAGTTGGAGGCCTTGGGGATGAAAAACTGTTTTTT CASSRVGGLGDEKLFF
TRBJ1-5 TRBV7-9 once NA TGTGCCAGCAGCTTAGACTCAAAGAATCAGCCCCAGCATTTT CASSLDSKNQPQHF
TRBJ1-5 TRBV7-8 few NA TGTGCCAGCAGCCCAACCTGGGGGATTAATCAGCCCCAGCATTTT CASSPTWGINQPQHF
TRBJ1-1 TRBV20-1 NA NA TGCAGTGCTAGTCGAACGACAGGGAACACTGAAGCTTTCTTT CSASRTTGNTEAFF
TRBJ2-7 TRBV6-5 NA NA TGTGCCAGCAGTTACGGTACCCGGCTGGAGCAGTACTTC CASSYGTRLEQYF
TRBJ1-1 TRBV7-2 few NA TGTGCCAGCAGCTTTGGCCCCCTCTTGGAAGCTTTCTTT CASSFGPLLEAFF
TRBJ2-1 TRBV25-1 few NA TGTGCCAGCCGCCCCGGACATGGCTCCTACAATGAGCAGTTCTTC CASRPGHGSYNEQFF
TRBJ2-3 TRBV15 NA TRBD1 TGTGCCACCAGCAGGGATCCCATATCAGGGGGCGGCACAGATACGCAGTATTTT CATSRDPISGGGTDTQYF
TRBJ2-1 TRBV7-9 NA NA TGTGCCAGCGAGGCCGATTACAATGAGCAGTTCTTC CASEADYNEQFF
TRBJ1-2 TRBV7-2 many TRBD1 TGTGCCAGCAGCGCCCGGGACAGGGGCTATGGCTACACCTTC CASSARDRGYGYTF
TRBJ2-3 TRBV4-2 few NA TGTGCCAGCAGCCAAGGTATTCGGATTGAAGGTAGAGATACGCAGTATTTT CASSQGIRIEGRDTQYF
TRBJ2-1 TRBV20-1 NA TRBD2 TGCAGTTGTATAGCGGGGGGCTACAATGAGCAGTTCTTC CSCIAGGYNEQFF
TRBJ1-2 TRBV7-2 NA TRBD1 TGTGCCAGCCCCCAGGGGGAGCGCTACACCTTC CASPQGERYTF
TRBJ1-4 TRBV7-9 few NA TGTGCCAGCAGCTTACTCGGACAGACTAATGAAAAACTGTTTTTT CASSLLGQTNEKLFF
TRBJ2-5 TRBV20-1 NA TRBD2 TGCAGTGCAACCGGGACTAGCGGAAACCAAGAGACCCAGTACTTC CSATGTSGNQETQYF
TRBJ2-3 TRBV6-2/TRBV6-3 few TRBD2 TGTGCCAGCAGTACCGCGGTAGCGGGGGAGGCAGATACGCAGTATTTT CASSTAVAGEADTQYF
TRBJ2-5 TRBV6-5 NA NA TGTGCCAGCAGTTACGGACAGCACGAGTACTTC CASSYGQHEYF
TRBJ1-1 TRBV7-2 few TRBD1 TGTGCCAGCAGCCTCCGGGACAGGGAAGATTTCACTGAAGCTTTCTTT CASSLRDREDFTEAFF
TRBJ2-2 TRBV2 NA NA TGTGCCAGCACATCGGCAGGGGAGCTGTTTTTT CASTSAGELFF
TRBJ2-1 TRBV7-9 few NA TGTGCCAGCAGCTTCCCCGCTGGGGGCGCGGACAATGAGCAGTTCTTC CASSFPAGGADNEQFF
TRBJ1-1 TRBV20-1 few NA TGCAGTGCTAGGGGTTACAGGGCGATGAACACTGAAGCTTTCTTT CSARGYRAMNTEAFF
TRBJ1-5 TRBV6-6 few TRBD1 TGTGCCAGCGGAACATTGGGACAGGGGGAGCAGCCCCAGCATTTT CASGTLGQGEQPQHF
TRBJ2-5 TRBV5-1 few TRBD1 TGCGCCAGCAGCTTCCTCCCGGGACAGGGAGAGGAGACCCAGTACTTC CASSFLPGQGEETQYF
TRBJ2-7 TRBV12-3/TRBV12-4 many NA TGTGCCAGCAGTTTGGGGACATCCTACTACGAGCAGTACTTC CASSLGTSYYEQYF
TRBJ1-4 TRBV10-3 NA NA TGTGCCACCAAGACTGGGGGTGCAACTAATGAAAAACTGTTTTTT CATKTGGATNEKLFF
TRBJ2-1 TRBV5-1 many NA TGCGCCAGCAGCTTGGACGTAGGAGAGCAGTTCTTC CASSLDVGEQFF
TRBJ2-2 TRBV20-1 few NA TGCAGTGCTAGAGGGGGTGGTACCACCGGGGAGCTGTTTTTT CSARGGGTTGELFF
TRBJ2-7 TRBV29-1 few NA TGCAGCGCACTTCGACAGGGAGGCGAGCAGTACTTC CSALRQGGEQYF
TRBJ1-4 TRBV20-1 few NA TGCAGTGCTAGAGATGGCGCAACTAATGAAAAACTGTTTTTT CSARDGATNEKLFF
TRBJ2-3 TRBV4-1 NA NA TGCGCCAGCAGCCAAGATTTGAGACAGGGCACAGATACGCAGTATTTT CASSQDLRQGTDTQYF
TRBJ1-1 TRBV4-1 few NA TGCGCCAGCAGCCAGGCAGGGACACTCAACACTGAAGCTTTCTTT CASSQAGTLNTEAFF
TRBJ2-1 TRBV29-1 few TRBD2 TGCAGCGTTGACCCGTTGACTAGCGGGGGGGCTGGGGAGCAGTTCTTC CSVDPLTSGGAGEQFF
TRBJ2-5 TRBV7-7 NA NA TGTGCTAGCAGCTCTACCGGGACCCCCTTTTTTAGGGGAGAGACCCAGTACTTC CASSSTGTPFFRGETQYF
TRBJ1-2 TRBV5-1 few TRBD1 TGCGCCAGCAGCTCACCGGGACAGGGTCTATATGGCTACACCTTC CASSSPGQGLYGYTF
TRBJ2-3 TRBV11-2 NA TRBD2 TGTGCCAGCAGACCGACTAGCGGGAATACAGATACGCAGTATTTT CASRPTSGNTDTQYF
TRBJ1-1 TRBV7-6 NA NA TGTGCCAGCAGCTCCGGGGAGGGGTCTGAAGCTTTCTTT CASSSGEGSEAFF
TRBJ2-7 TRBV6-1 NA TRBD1 TGTGCCAGCGCGTGGGGGACAGGGGAACACGAGCAGTACTTC CASAWGTGEHEQYF
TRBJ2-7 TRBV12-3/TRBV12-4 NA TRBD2 TGTGCCAGCTGCCTATTGTCACTAGCGGGGTCCTACGAGCAGTACTTC CASCLLSLAGSYEQYF
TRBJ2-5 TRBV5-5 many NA TGTGCCAGCAGGAACCTGTTAAACCAAGAGACCCAGTACTTC CASRNLLNQETQYF
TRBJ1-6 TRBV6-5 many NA TGTGCCAGCAGCCCCGCCTCCTATAATTCACCCCTCCACTTT CASSPASYNSPLHF